This T cell receptor beta chain was sequenced in a study of spatial heterogeneity in lung cancer. Study-wide background: Detected sequences consistently included more beta-chain ones than alpha-chain ones.

V shed 11 bases and J shed 10 bases, with 6 bases lying between them. The germline gives CDR1 SGHTA, CDR2 FQGNSA. This CDR3 region has 8 residues. TCRdb re-analysed the 5' RACE reads in MiXCR, keeping a single row per CDR3 protein. Among about 95,000 distinct CDR3 sequences, around 10% were seen once, and the ten largest hold 6.9%. This clonotype was found many times. Time point specified: sample taken at primary tumor resection. Extraction of whole RNA from tumor, nontumor lung or frozen PBMC preceded unsorted sequencing. The material was PBMCs, obtained at surgery. This chain uses TRBV7-2 with TRBJ2-1, with D perhaps assigned TRBD1 or TRBD2 (5 bases each). The sequence came from a male donor with early-stage non-small cell lung cancer. Here the CDR3 reads CAWGEQFF. CDR3 coding DNA: TGTGCCTGGGGGGAGCAGTTCTTC.